This TCR beta chain originates from a study of T cell repertoires in cytomegalovirus infection. Across the whole study: CMV infection together with matching HLA type was indicated by public TCR beta signatures.

The CDR3 is 10 residues long. V lost 8 bases and J lost 4, with 3 bases in between. About this clonotype itself: What it binds is not known.

Each CDR3 protein is one row after TCRdb ran MiXCR on the reads. The data contain approximately 1,000,000 distinct CDR3 sequences, roughly a third of them singletons. Sequencing was performed on cultured CD8+ T cells from PBMCs, taken from culture after CMV antigen stimulation. The gene calls are TRBV12-3 or TRBV12-4 and TRBJ2-1; no definite D call. The source is a human donor in good health (CMV status not recorded). Some clones in this sample may be carry-over from other donors' samples. CDR3 DNA sequence: TGTGCCAGCGCGTACAATGAGCAGTTCTTC. Translation: CASAYNEQFF.